The 16 T cell receptor beta chains in this list originate from one sample, sequenced in a study of T cell responses to AZD1222 COVID-19 vaccine. This table comes from immunoSEQ multiplex PCR, and its TCRdb copy is limited to in-frame clones, with some not included. The sample holds 70,000 or so clones, more than 65% seen once. The material sequenced was peripheral blood, taken on day 0 of MenACWY control vaccination. These receptors came from an adult in good health.

The chain couples TRBV5-1 to TRBJ1-2; TRBD1 agrees at 10 bases. This CDR3 is built from 16 residues. CDR1 and CDR2 (germline): SGHRS, YFSETQ. V shed 0 bases, J shed 7 bases, and the junction held 9 bases outside the gene matches. This chain's CDR3 is CASSLVGQGGSGGYTF. The CDR3 nucleotides read TGCGCCAGCAGCTTGGTTGGACAGGGGGGATCAGGTGGCTACACCTTC.

J is TRBJ2-7 and V is TRBV27; 10 nucleotides match TRBD1. The CDR3 is made up of 14 amino acids. The V segment lost 5 bases and the J segment 7 bases; nucleotides outside the gene matches: 8. Per the germline V gene, CDR1 is MNHEY and CDR2 is SMNVEV (reference sequence). CDR3 nucleotides: TGTGCCAGCAGTCCGATAGGACAGGGGGGGGAGCAGTACTTC. Protein sequence: CASSPIGQGGEQYF.

The chain couples TRBV28 to TRBJ1-5; 10 bases line up with TRBD1. Per the germline V gene, CDR1 is MDHEN and CDR2 is SYDVKM. This CDR3 comprises 15 residues. The J segment lost 1 base and the V segment lost 10 bases, leaving 7 bases of the junction unmatched. The CDR3 is CATSTGGRSNQPQHF. CDR3 sequence (DNA): TGTGCCACTTCGACAGGGGGCAGAAGCAATCAGCCCCAGCATTTT.

The CDR3 DNA reads TGTGCCAGTAGTATTACCGGACAGGGACTCATTAACTATGGCTACACCTTC. Its translation: CASSITGQGLINYGYTF. The chain employs TRBV19 and TRBJ1-2, with TRBD1 matching over 8 bases. The V gene's germline CDR1 is LNHDA and CDR2 SQIVND (reference sequence). The CDR3 length is 17 residues. Unmatched junction bases numbered 10, after V lost 3 bases and J lost 1 base.

This clone was counted a few times. The gene calls are TRBV19 and TRBJ1-1; D gene unclear. Per germline, CDR1 LNHDA and CDR2 SQIVND (reference sequence). This CDR3 is built from 14 residues. Trimming removed 5 bases from V and 5 bases from J, with 15 bases in between. The CDR3 DNA reads TGTGCCAGTAGTGGAGGAGGGTATGAGACTGAAGCTTTCTTT. Translation: CASSGGGYETEAFF.

The chain links TRBV28 to TRBJ1-2, with 8 bases that match TRBD1. The germline gives CDR1 MDHEN, CDR2 SYDVKM. The CDR3 runs to 15 residues. V trimming: 6 bases; J trimming: 2 bases; junction bases outside the gene matches: 8. CDR3: CASRGQVGPNYGYTF. The CDR3 nucleotides read TGTGCCAGCAGGGGACAGGTGGGCCCAAACTATGGCTACACCTTC.

The chain recombines TRBV7-3 with TRBJ1-3, with a possible D match to TRBD1 (5 bases). The CDR3 has 14 residues. Per germline, CDR1 SGHTA and CDR2 FQGTGA. V was clipped by 2 bases and J by 1 base, with 6 bases between them. CDR3 sequence: CASSLGGSGNTIYF. For the CDR3, the DNA is TGTGCCAGCAGCTTAGGGGGATCTGGAAACACCATATATTTT.

The genes are TRBV5-1 and TRBJ2-7; the D is unclear. V lost 0 bases and J lost 2, with 6 bases in between. CDR3 length: 13 amino acids. The germline V gene has CDR1 SGHRS and CDR2 YFSETQ. The CDR3 loop reads CASSLDYPYEQYF. The CDR3 DNA reads as TGCGCCAGCAGCTTGGACTACCCCTACGAGCAGTACTTC.

The rearrangement uses TRBV11-2 and TRBJ1-1; D remains ambiguous. This CDR3 has 14 residues. V was shortened by 1 base and J by 1 base, with 7 bases between the two germline ends. Germline CDR1 reads SGHAT; CDR2 reads FQNNGV. In DNA, the CDR3 is TGTGCCAGCAGCTTAGGGCAGGCGAACACTGAAGCTTTCTTT. Protein product: CASSLGQANTEAFF.

The gene calls are TRBV5-1 and TRBJ2-4; D might be TRBD1 or TRBD2, each matching 5 bases. Germline CDR1 reads SGHRS; CDR2 reads YFSETQ. V was cut by 4 bases and J by 13 bases, with 24 bases left in between. The CDR3 length is 15 residues. DNA of the CDR3: TGCGCCAGCAGCCCAGCCGGGACCGGGTCGGAGTTGCAGTACTTC. It yields the protein CASSPAGTGSELQYF.

This rearrangement joins TRBV28 to TRBJ1-5; D possibly corresponds to TRBD1 (6 bases). V was shortened by 9 bases and J by 2 bases, with 14 bases between the two germline ends. Germline V gene data show CDR1 as MDHEN and CDR2 as SYDVKM. This CDR3 is 14 amino acids long. The CDR3 protein is CASWGRFGNQPQHF. For the CDR3, the DNA is TGTGCCAGTTGGGGGCGGTTTGGCAATCAGCCCCAGCATTTT.

The chain is built from TRBV2 and TRBJ2-3; 8 nucleotides align to TRBD2. V lost 5 bases and J lost 0; bases outside the gene matches: 7. The CDR3 covers 16 residues. Germline values: CDR1 SNHLY, CDR2 FYNNEI. In DNA, the CDR3 is TGTGCCAGCAGTCTTATAGCGGGATCTAGCACAGATACGCAGTATTTT. Protein product: CASSLIAGSSTDTQYF.

The gene calls are TRBV6-7 and TRBJ2-7; 9 bases line up with TRBD1. TRBV6-7 is an ORF for which the function is uncertain. This CDR3 comprises 18 residues. The trim removed 0 bases at V and 0 bases at J, leaving 9 bases unmatched. The CDR3 protein is CASSYSRYGTGNSYEQYF. CDR3 nucleotides: TGTGCCAGCAGTTACTCCCGCTACGGGACAGGGAACTCCTACGAGCAGTACTTC.

This rearrangement joins TRBV7-6 to TRBJ2-3; D gene ambiguous. The V and J ends lost 1 base and 0 bases respectively, with 5 bases between them. Per the germline V gene, CDR1 is SGHVS and CDR2 is FNYEAQ. The length of the CDR3 is 14 residues. This chain's CDR3 is CASSLGASTDTQYF. The CDR3 DNA sequence: TGTGCCAGCAGCTTAGGGGCTAGCACAGATACGCAGTATTTT.

The rearrangement joins TRBV6-5 to TRBJ1-1; 12 nucleotides agree with TRBD1. This CDR3 spans 14 amino acids. CDR1 and CDR2 from the germline V gene are MNHEY and SVGAGI. V dropped 5 bases and J dropped 4; count of bases not matched to a gene: 2. The CDR3 DNA sequence: TGTGCCAGCAGTAGGGACAGGGGGCTCACTGAAGCTTTCTTT. Its protein product is CASSRDRGLTEAFF.

This clone appeared a few times. The J gene is TRBJ1-1, the V gene TRBV19; D is unresolved. Germline-derived CDR1 and CDR2 are LNHDA and SQIVND (reference sequence). The CDR3 is 15 amino acids. V shed 6 bases and J shed 0 bases, with 14 bases lying between them. The CDR3 sequence: CASSLTGPLNTEAFF. The CDR3 DNA sequence: TGTGCCAGTAGCTTGACCGGACCGTTGAACACTGAAGCTTTCTTT. The variable domain in full, completed from reference TRBV19 and TRBJ1-1, reads DGGITQSPKYLFRKEGQNVTLSCEQNLNHDAMYWYRQDPGQGLRLIYYSQIVNDFQKGDIAEGYSVSREKKESFPLTVTSAQKNPTAFYLCASSLTGPLNTEAFFGQGTRLTVV.